The rows below give T cell receptor beta chains drawn from one sample of a study of a mutant IDH1 vaccine in newly diagnosed glioma. These TCRs' antigens remain unknown. Clones were sequenced by immunoSEQ multiplex PCR, and TCRdb holds only the in-frame ones, with some missing. The sample has fewer than 85,000 clones, approximately 75% seen once; the top ten hold 4% to 5.5%. Sample: PBMCs, taken from a glioma patient whose treatment included an IDH1 peptide vaccine. The receptors originated from a man aged 40-49 years with glioma. Both conserved end residues are part of each CDR3. The order of the fields is clone size, J gene, V gene, D gene, CDR3 DNA, CDR3 protein. A D gene is named only where the DNA matches it firmly. Some rows mark clone size as missing; the rest say once, few, many or name a class of expanded clone.

>NA|TRBJ2-1|TRBV7-9|TRBD2
TGTGCCAGCACCTGGGTAGCGGGAGCGTCTGAGCAGTTCTTC
CASTWVAGASEQFF
>NA|TRBJ1-4|TRBV7-2|NA
TGTGCCAGCAGCGTGCTACAGGGACTGAATGAAAAACTGTTTTTT
CASSVLQGLNEKLFF
>NA|TRBJ1-1|TRBV4-1|NA
TGCGCCAGCAGCCTGGACGGGAACACTGAAGCTTTCTTT
CASSLDGNTEAFF
>NA|TRBJ2-3|TRBV19|NA
TGTGCCAGTAGTATAGGGACTAGCACAGATACGCAGTATTTT
CASSIGTSTDTQYF
>NA|TRBJ1-2|TRBV4-3|NA
TGCGCCAGCAGCCAAGGGGGCGTTGGCTACACCTTC
CASSQGGVGYTF
>NA|TRBJ2-1|TRBV9|NA
TGTGCCAGCAGCGTAGCTACTTGGGGCCCGGGTGAGCAGTTCTTC
CASSVATWGPGEQFF
>NA|TRBJ2-1|TRBV7-2|TRBD2
TGTGCCAGCAGCCCACTGGCGGGAGCCTACAATGAGCAGTTCTTC
CASSPLAGAYNEQFF
>once|TRBJ2-2|TRBV7-6|TRBD1
TGTGCCAGCAGCCTGGGACAGGTTTTCAACACCGGGGAGCTGTTTTTT
CASSLGQVFNTGELFF
>NA|TRBJ1-5|TRBV5-1|NA
TGCGCCAGCAGCTACGGCCCTTCGGGGGTTAGCAATCAGCCCCAGCATTTT
CASSYGPSGVSNQPQHF
>NA|TRBJ1-1|TRBV5-4|TRBD1
TGTGCCAGCAGCCCGGACAGGGTGGGCACTGAAGCTTTCTTT
CASSPDRVGTEAFF
>NA|TRBJ1-4|TRBV7-2|TRBD1
TGTGCCAGCAGCTTAGGGAGGGGGACAGGGTTTGAAAAACTGTTTTTT
CASSLGRGTGFEKLFF
>NA|TRBJ2-1|TRBV12-5|NA
TGTGCTAGTGGTTTAGGCATAACTAGGAGCTCCTACAATGAGCAGTTCTTC
CASGLGITRSSYNEQFF
>few|TRBJ1-5|TRBV30|TRBD1
TGTGCCTGGACCCTGGACAGGGTTAATCAGCCCCAGCATTTT
CAWTLDRVNQPQHF
>NA|TRBJ1-1|TRBV6-6|NA
TGTGCCAGCAGTTACTCTGACCCTGGAGCTTTCTTT
CASSYSDPGAFF
>NA|TRBJ2-1|TRBV4-1|TRBD1
TGCGCCAGCAGCCAAGAAGGCGGACAGGGGGATATCGGCAATGAGCAGTTCTTC
CASSQEGGQGDIGNEQFF
>NA|TRBJ2-7|TRBV11-2|NA
TGTGCCAGCAGCTTAGATCGGCTTTCCTACGAGCAGTACTTC
CASSLDRLSYEQYF
>NA|TRBJ1-2|TRBV28|NA
TGTGCCAGCAGTTTATCCACGACAGGCAACTATGGCTACACCTTC
CASSLSTTGNYGYTF
>once|TRBJ2-3|TRBV5-1|NA
TGCGCCAGCACTCAGGCAGATACGCAGTATTTT
CASTQADTQYF
>NA|TRBJ2-5|TRBV15|TRBD2
TGTGCCACCAGCAGAGTAAGCGGGGGGGCAGAGACCCAGTACTTC
CATSRVSGGAETQYF
>NA|TRBJ2-1|TRBV30|NA
TGTGCCTGGACGATCGAGGGAGGTGGGCAGTTCTTC
CAWTIEGGGQFF
>NA|TRBJ2-2|TRBV7-9|TRBD1
TGTGCCAGCAGACCCGGGACAGGGCTCACCGGGGAGCTGTTTTTT
CASRPGTGLTGELFF
>NA|TRBJ2-3|TRBV6-5|NA
TGTGCCAGCAGTTTGGGAGATACGCAGTATTTT
CASSLGDTQYF
>few|TRBJ1-1|TRBV30|TRBD1
TGTGCCTGGAGTACGACAGGGGGGAAAGCTTTCTTT
CAWSTTGGKAFF
>once|TRBJ2-2|TRBV7-7|NA
TGTGCTAGCAGCTTAGCGGACACCGGGGAGCTGTTTTTT
CASSLADTGELFF
>NA|TRBJ1-4|TRBV9|NA
TGTGCCAGCAGCGTAGCGGAGGAGGAAAAACTGTTTTTT
CASSVAEEEKLFF
>NA|TRBJ1-1|TRBV30|TRBD1
TGTGCCGCCGAAGATCCCGGGACAGGGGGCGTGGGTTCTTTCTTT
CAAEDPGTGGVGSFF
>few|TRBJ1-1|TRBV5-5|TRBD1
TGTGCCAGCAGCTTGGGGACAGGAGCTTTCTTT
CASSLGTGAFF
>NA|TRBJ2-2|TRBV4-3|NA
TGCGCCAGCAGCCCTGGGGCGTGGGGGCGAGGGACCGGGGAGCTGTTTTTT
CASSPGAWGRGTGELFF
>NA|TRBJ2-1|TRBV28|NA
TGTGCCAGCAGCTCCTACAATGAGCAGTTCTTC
CASSSYNEQFF
>NA|TRBJ2-1|TRBV6-1|NA
TGTGCCAGCAGGGGGTACAATGAGCAGTTCTTC
CASRGYNEQFF
>NA|TRBJ2-1|TRBV5-6|TRBD2
TGTGCCAGCAGCCCCGGGGGAGCGGGGTATTATGAGCAGTTCTTC
CASSPGGAGYYEQFF
>NA|TRBJ2-1|TRBV11-2|NA
TGTGCCAGCAGCTTAGACGCCGGGGTCGTATACAATGAGCAGTTCTTC
CASSLDAGVVYNEQFF
>once|TRBJ2-7|TRBV4-1|TRBD2
TGCGCCAGCAGCCAAGATAGAGATAGCGGGCCACCCTACGAGCAGTACTTC
CASSQDRDSGPPYEQYF
>NA|TRBJ1-1|TRBV7-9|NA
TGTGCCAGCAGCTTAGACGGATCCACTGAAGCTTTCTTT
CASSLDGSTEAFF
>NA|TRBJ1-3|TRBV27|NA
TGTGCCAGCAGTTTTTTATTGGGGGGGGGTAACACCATATATTTT
CASSFLLGGGNTIYF
>once|TRBJ2-7|TRBV5-1|NA
TGCGCCAGCAGGGCGGGAAGCTCCTACGAGCAGTACTTC
CASRAGSSYEQYF
>NA|TRBJ1-3|TRBV5-1|TRBD1
TGCGCCAGCAGACAGGGGAACTCTGGAAACACCATATATTTT
CASRQGNSGNTIYF
>NA|TRBJ1-3|TRBV6-5|NA
TGTGCCAGCAGTTACTCCATTACGAGCTCTGGAAACACCATATATTTT
CASSYSITSSGNTIYF
>NA|TRBJ2-3|TRBV7-9|TRBD2
TGTGCCAGCACCTTAGCGGGAACAGATACGCAGTATTTT
CASTLAGTDTQYF
>NA|TRBJ1-4|TRBV5-8|TRBD1
TGTGCCAGCAGCTTGGGGACAGGTGGGGAAAAACTGTTTTTT
CASSLGTGGEKLFF
>once|TRBJ2-4|TRBV4-2|TRBD1
TGTGCCAGCAGCCAAGGAGTAGGACAGGGGGGATACCAAAACATTCAGTACTTC
CASSQGVGQGGYQNIQYF
>NA|TRBJ2-7|TRBV7-2|NA
TGTGCCAGCAGCCCTCCCGGTAGGGAGCAGTACTTC
CASSPPGREQYF
>NA|TRBJ1-6|TRBV21-1|NA
TGTGCCAGCAGCAAGGGGACAGTTTTGTGTTCACCCCTCCACTTT
CASSKGTVLCSPLHF
>few|TRBJ1-4|TRBV19|TRBD1
TGTGCCAGTAGTAAGGGACAGGGGGAAGAAAAACTGTTTTTT
CASSKGQGEEKLFF
>NA|TRBJ2-5|TRBV21-1|NA
TGTGCCAGTTTGTCAGGACAGATCCAAGAGACCCAGTACTTC
CASLSGQIQETQYF
>NA|TRBJ1-5|TRBV5-4|NA
TGTGCCAGCAGCTTGGAGGGGGGCAATCAGCCCCAGCATTTT
CASSLEGGNQPQHF
>NA|TRBJ2-5|TRBV4-3|TRBD2
TGCGCCAGCAGCTCAAGACTAGCGGGGTCGGGGGAGACCCAGTACTTC
CASSSRLAGSGETQYF
>NA|TRBJ1-1|TRBV28|TRBD1
TGTGCCAGCAGTAGCTCCCGACAGGGAATCCTGAACACTGAAGCTTTCTTT
CASSSSRQGILNTEAFF
>NA|TRBJ2-7|TRBV4-1|NA
TGCGCCAGCAGCCAGACACGAGGATACGAGCAGTACTTC
CASSQTRGYEQYF
>few|TRBJ2-1|TRBV6-4|TRBD2
TGTGCCAGCAGTGACGGTTCTAGCGGTTCCAATGAGCAGTTCTTC
CASSDGSSGSNEQFF
>NA|TRBJ2-6|TRBV2|TRBD1
TGTGCCAGCAGTGCTAGGGACAGGGGCTCTGGGGCCAACGTCCTGACTTTC
CASSARDRGSGANVLTF